The T cell receptor (beta chain) under discussion was sequenced for a study of T cells after yellow fever vaccination (dated by TCRdb to between 2019 and 2020). Regarding the study in general: The SMART-Seq v4 Ultra Low Input RNA kit was used to prepare libraries from fractions with low cell numbers. To track T-cell clones before and after primary and booster YFV17D yellow fever vaccination, bulk TCR alpha and beta repertoires were sequenced longitudinally. The cohort comprised two healthy male donors, one aged 18 to 30 and one aged 30 to 40 years. Blood was drawn at multiple timepoints before and after primary and secondary immunization, with bulk PBMC replicates and cell subsets isolated.

Synthesis of TCR cDNA relied on 5'RACE template switching, a step that introduced a universal primer site along with unique molecular identifiers. Priming of cDNA synthesis was performed from both the TCR alpha and TCR beta constant segments. Libraries were amplified in two PCR steps, with sample barcodes and sequencing adapters added in the second step. Sequencing of libraries was done on Illumina HiSeq 2500 (2x100 bp) or NovaSeq (2x150 bp). Regarding the original processing steps: Reads were demultiplexed and collapsed into UMI consensus sequences with MIGEC, and V(D)J alignment was performed with MiXCR. Vaccine-responding clonotypes were identified with edgeR using replicate PBMC samples, with FDR below 0.01 and a log2 fold change above 5 up to day 15 being required. Bulk clonotypes were assigned CD4 or CD8 identity according to which sequenced CD4 or CD8 repertoire held them at higher abundance. The public sequencing data were trimmed at Q25 with fastp and processed into clonotypes with MiXCR by TCRdb, which kept only in-frame beta chains. When rows share a CDR3 protein, they turn into one entry using the most common DNA and genes. In this record, the V and J calls reflect TCRdb's handling and not the investigators' own analysis. In all, the sample holds over 150,000 distinct CDR3 sequences, and roughly 6.4% of those were seen once. The ten largest clones take up roughly 3% of the sample.

Based on the germline V gene, the CDR1 and CDR2 sequences are SGHTA and FQGNSA. V loses 4 bases at its end and J loses 8 bases; junction bases beyond the gene matches: 3. Including cysteine and phenylalanine, the CDR3 has 15 amino acids. Just the 45-base CDR3 DNA is kept, in frame starting at base 1. What this sample's treatment or condition label stands for: live attenuated yellow fever vaccine strain. PBMCs were isolated from peripheral blood using a standard Ficoll-Paque protocol. Dynabeads CD4 and CD8 positive selection kits were used to isolate the CD4 and CD8 T-cell fractions. TriZol was used to extract RNA from bulk PBMCs, from CD4 and CD8 fractions, and from dextramer-positive and dextramer-negative fractions. This clonotype was detected only a few times. No antigen is known for it. The sample holds no much larger clone one base away, and base qualities are not on file. Beyond this particular receptor, the publication reports: Most clones expanded after primary vaccination (around 97% of CD4 and 70% to 90% of CD8) were re-detected after the booster, suggesting that broad memory maintenance occurred. A small fraction of clonotypes appeared in both the CD4 and CD8 compartments, likely as a result of convergent recombination. Because abundant contaminating clonotypes from the bulk population could be contained in FACS-sorted repertoires, computational filtering was required. The secondary T-cell response was found to be weaker but faster than the primary response, with a peak reached on day 5 rather than on day 15. Because only a couple of donors were included in the study, the extent to which the findings can be generalized is limited.

The rearrangement combines TRBV7-2 with TRBJ2-1; 15 bases in between match TRBD2. Sequenced here: CD4+ T cells sorted from PBMCs, sampled on the day of the first yellow fever vaccination. The sequence was collected from a young man who received the YFV17D yellow fever vaccine. The CDR3 loop reads CASSWGTSGGYEQFF. In nucleotide form, the sequence is TGTGCCAGCAGCTGGGGGACTAGCGGGGGGTATGAGCAGTTCTTC.